The text below deals with one T cell receptor (beta chain). Its antigen is currently unknown. The data originate from a study of memory CD4+ T cells and cytomegalovirus serostatus. Authors' analysis steps: Out-of-frame sequences were removed, leaving some 2 million distinct TCRbeta sequences. The data were produced by immunoSEQ multiplex PCR, yet TCRdb's version contains in-frame clones alone and is incomplete. V and J calls and clone size are given by that table; D and trimming were obtained from the DNA. The top ten hold over 0.35% of the sample, which has about 56,000 clones, 82% seen once. General study findings and limits: The CMV-associated TCR signature appears largely within the CD4+ memory repertoire.

The sort gate was single viable CD3+CD4+CD8-CD45RO+ cells for memory CD4+ T cells. After thawing, CD4+ T cells were positively selected. The CDR3 covers 14 residues. Between the trimmed V and J ends, which lost 2 bases and 3 bases, there was a span of 9 bases. Germline assignment: CDR1 SEHNR and CDR2 FQNEAQ (reference sequence). The rearrangement links TRBV7-9 to TRBJ2-3; D is undetermined. The specimen was memory CD4+ T cells from blood. The source is an adult in good health and CMV-seronegative. The CDR3 DNA reads as TGTGCCAGCAGCTTAAGTAGGGAAACAGATACGCAGTATTTT. This codes for CASSLSRETDTQYF.